The sample holds a few counts of the clone carrying this T cell receptor beta chain. Its antigen is currently unknown. These data come from a study of cytomegalovirus exposure and HLA in healthy donors. V gave up 3 bases and J gave up 4 bases, with 11 bases separating them. The CDR3 totals 14 residues. Germline values: CDR1 SGHDT, CDR2 YYEEEE. The study, taken as a whole, reports: Rates of TCR association differed by HLA locus in a later analysis, with DRB1 highest and HLA-C lowest. Being productive about 87% or about 30% of the time was typical of most TCR beta V segments in an earlier analysis. Three CMV-associated chains were confirmed in vitro to be specific for CMV antigens.

With 60 Vbeta and 13 Jbeta primers, the PCR was carried out. The assay was immunoSEQ multiplex PCR, and TCRdb's table has in-frame clones only and misses some. The sample consists of roughly 100,000 clones, around 9.1% of them appearing once. Sequenced material: PBMCs. This TCR was recovered from a man in his forties or fifties in good health and CMV-seropositive. The chain has TRBV5-6 and TRBJ1-5, with D maybe TRBD1 (6 bases). DNA of the CDR3: TGTGCCAGCAGCTCCGGGACACCGAATCAGCCCCAGCATTTT. Its protein product is CASSSGTPNQPQHF.